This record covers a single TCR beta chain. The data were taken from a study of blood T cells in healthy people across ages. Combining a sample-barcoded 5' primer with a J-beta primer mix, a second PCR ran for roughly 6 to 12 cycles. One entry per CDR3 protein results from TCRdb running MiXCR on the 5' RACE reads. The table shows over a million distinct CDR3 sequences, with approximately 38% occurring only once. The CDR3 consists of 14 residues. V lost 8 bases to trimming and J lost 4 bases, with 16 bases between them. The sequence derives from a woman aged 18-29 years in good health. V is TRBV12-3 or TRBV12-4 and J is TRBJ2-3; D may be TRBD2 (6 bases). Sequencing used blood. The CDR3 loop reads CASGGSARADTQYF. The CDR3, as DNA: TGTGCCAGCGGAGGGTCAGCCAGAGCAGATACGCAGTATTTT.